Listed here are 31 T cell receptor beta chains from one sample, sequenced in a study of tumor-infiltrating lymphocytes in primary liver carcinoma (dated by TCRdb to 2015 to 2018). Total RNA and DNA were co-extracted without cell sorting from roughly 20-30 mg of bulk tissue using the AllPrep DNA/RNA mini kit. The sequencer listed for this sample is Illumina HiSeq 2500. Using a constant-region primer and ProtoScript II reverse transcriptase, TCRbeta-specific cDNA was reverse-transcribed from approximately 500 ng total RNA. TCRbeta libraries were built with three nested multiplex PCR rounds, a slightly modified ARM-PCR procedure. The first two PCR rounds used multiplex TRBV1-TRBV30 forward primers with a Cbeta reverse primer, each for roughly 11 cycles. Using fastp trimming at Q25 and MiXCR clonotype assembly, TCRdb reanalyzed the public sequencing data and kept in-frame beta chains. Identical CDR3 proteins give one entry, which carries the most common genes and DNA. The sample profile shows approximately 30,000 distinct CDR3 sequences; 76% of them were found once. The ten top clones hold 36% of the sample.

The sample was liver tumor tissue from sampling region 5. This sample's cell subset or site label indicates: tumor region T5, tumor centre. The receptors stem from a man between 35 and 55 years old with primary liver carcinoma and hepatitis B virus infection.

Turning to this clonotype: One junction end does not reproduce the germline sequence, and a read error may be involved. The chain uses TRBV25-1 and TRBJ2-1, with 7 bases fitting TRBD2. This CDR3 contains 21 residues. CDR1 and CDR2 (germline): MGHDK, SYGVNS. The CDR3 region is CASSEWGSDRIAGGSYNKQLF. The CDR3 nucleotides are TGTGCCAGCAGTGAATGGGGTTCGGATAGAATAGCGGGTGGCTCCTACAATAAGCAGTTATTC. Full variable domain (rest looked up from reference TRBV25-1 and TRBJ2-1): EADIYQTPRYLVIGTGKKITLECSQTMGHDKMYWYQQDPGMELHLIHYSYGVNSTEKGDLSSESTVSRIRTEHFPLTLESARPSHTSQYLCASSEWGSDRIAGGSYNKQLFGPGTRLTVL.

As regards this clonotype: Likely a read error: the CDR3 ends without its conserved phenylalanine or tryptophan. Because the CDR3's place on the DNA is in doubt, the DNA is left out and the CDR3 is given as listed by TCRdb. The rearrangement uses TRBV5-4 and TRBJ2-3; the table gives TRBD1 as D, unverified against the DNA. The CDR3 totals 13 residues, both ends included. Germline V CDR1 and CDR2: SGHNT, YYREEE (reference sequence). CDR3 residues: CASSRPGSDTQYL.

This clonotype was seen only a few times. It may be a read error: a sequence one base away is much more abundant. CDR3 sequence (DNA): TGTGCCAGTAGCAGGGGGACTTACGAGCAGTGCTTC. Translating it yields CASSRGTYEQCF. The gene calls are TRBV28 and TRBJ2-7; perhaps TRBD1 as D (7 bases). The germline gives CDR1 MDHEN, CDR2 SYDVKM. There are 12 residues in the CDR3.

Points on this clonotype: Its ends do not fully match the called genes, so a read error is possible. The V and J genes are TRBV4-1 and TRBJ2-4; unclear D gene. The CDR3 has 16 residues. Germline V gene sequence: CDR1 MGHRA, CDR2 YSYEKL. This chain's CDR3 is CANSRSVDGTKNIQYF. In nucleotides, the CDR3 is TGCGCCAACAGCCGAAGTGTTGATGGGACCAAAAACATTCAGTACTTC.

The chain uses TRBV7-9 and TRBJ1-1; D is ambiguous. The CDR3 totals 14 residues. Deletions cut 5 bases from V and 4 bases from J, with 14 bases between. Looked up from germline, CDR1 is SEHNR and CDR2 is FQNEAQ (reference sequence). The CDR3 region has the DNA TGTGCCAGCAGCCCTAGTTCCGATAGCACTGAAGCTTTCTTT. Translated: CASSPSSDSTEAFF.

A single count supports this clonotype. The chain couples TRBV12-3 or TRBV12-4 to TRBJ1-2; no definite D call. Trimming removed 1 base at V and 4 bases at J, with 13 bases between. The CDR3 spans 15 residues. For the CDR3, the DNA is TGTGCCAGCAGTTTAGTGGGGAGGCGCGCCTATGGCTACACCTTC. This codes for CASSLVGRRAYGYTF.

A note on this clonotype: The junction departs from the called germline gene at one end, perhaps through a read error. The CDR3 sequence: CTSSLWLAEYNEQFF. The DNA for the CDR3 is TGCACCAGCAGCTTGTGGCTAGCGGAATACAATGAGCAATTCTTC. The chain combines TRBV5-1 with TRBJ2-1; 7 nucleotides align to TRBD2. The germline gives CDR1 SGHRS, CDR2 YFSETQ. The CDR3 is made up of 15 amino acids.

This rearrangement joins TRBV11-2 to TRBJ2-1; maybe TRBD2 (5 bases). Germline V gene data show CDR1 as SGHAT and CDR2 as FQNNGV. Trimming removed 7 bases from V and 4 bases from J, with 17 bases in between. CDR3 size: 15 residues. This chain's CDR3 is CASILDSSSYNEQFF. In DNA form, the CDR3 reads TGTGCCAGCATTCTAGACTCTAGCTCTTACAATGAGCAGTTCTTC.

This clonotype was recorded a few times. Sequence at one end of the junction differs from germline and may be a read error. The rearrangement links TRBV7-7 to TRBJ2-3; the D gene is possibly TRBD2 (5 bases). The germline CDR1 and CDR2 sequences are SSHAT and FNYEAQ (reference sequence). CDR3 length equals 14 residues. This chain's CDR3 is CASSPPRDYDTQYF. CDR3 nucleotides: TGTGCTAGCAGCCCCCCGCGAGACTACGATACGCAGTATTTT.

This chain uses TRBV11-2 with TRBJ2-3; no firm D call. Germline CDR1 SGHAT, CDR2 FQNNGV. V was pared by 5 bases and J by 15 bases, with 18 bases between. The length of the CDR3 is 12 residues. This CDR3 is CASSTSTDTLYF. DNA of the CDR3: TGTGCCAGCAGCACCAGCACAGATACGCTTTATTTT.

Comments on this clonotype: Sequence at one end of the junction differs from germline and may be a read error. As DNA, the CDR3 is TGTGTCAGCAGTTTAGTCGTCGGCTACGGTTACACCTTC. This encodes CVSSLVVGYGYTF. J is TRBJ1-2 and V is TRBV12-3 or TRBV12-4; no clear D. The CDR3 totals 13 residues.

The table lists this clonotype with a few counts. The gene calls are TRBV19 and TRBJ1-5, with D tentatively TRBD1 (5 bases). This CDR3 has 14 amino acids. The V and J ends lost 7 bases and 6 bases respectively, with 16 bases between them. Germline V CDR1 and CDR2: LNHDA, SQIVND (reference sequence). CDR3 nucleotides: TGTGCCAGTAACCGGGGGGTCGGTGCTCAGCCCCAGCATTTT. Amino acid sequence: CASNRGVGAQPQHF.

The V and J genes are TRBV5-4 and TRBJ2-1; a possible D gene is TRBD2 (5 bases). The CDR3 sequence is 14 residues long. V lost 9 bases and J lost 7, with 20 bases in between. Germline V CDR1 and CDR2: SGHNT, YYREEE (reference sequence). For the CDR3, the DNA is TGTGCCAACAGTTCTAGCAGGAGGATAAATGAGCAGTTCTTC. This encodes CANSSSRRINEQFF.

As concerns this clonotype: Its ends do not fully match the called genes, so a read error is possible. J is TRBJ1-4 and V is TRBV6-5, with D possibly TRBD1 on 5 matching bases. The length of the CDR3 is 15 residues. CDR1 and CDR2 (germline): MNHEY, SVGAGI. The CDR3, as DNA: TGTGTCAGCGGTTACTCCCGGGGGACTAGTGAAAAACTGTTTTTT. Its translation is CVSGYSRGTSEKLFF.

This clonotype showed up many times. The chain joins TRBV5-1 to TRBJ2-2; D is perhaps TRBD1 (5 bases). V lost 5 bases and J 4 bases, leaving 18 bases between the germline ends. Germline CDR1 SGHRS, CDR2 YFSETQ. The CDR3 covers 16 residues. The CDR3 region is CASSVGQGGGTGELFF. CDR3 nucleotides: TGCGCCAGCAGTGTCGGCCAGGGTGGTGGCACCGGGGAGCTGTTTTTT.

Regarding this clonotype: This CDR3 is missing its conserved last phenylalanine or tryptophan, likely due to a read error. This rearrangement joins TRBV7-9 to TRBJ2-7, with D tentatively TRBD2 (7 bases). The germline V gene encodes CDR1 SEHNR and CDR2 FQNEAQ (reference sequence). There are 16 residues in the CDR3. V lost 6 bases and J lost 4, with 22 bases in between. The CDR3 DNA reads as TGTGCCAGCAGTGCCAGGGGAGGGGGTTATCAGTACGAGCAGTACCTC. This encodes CASSARGGGYQYEQYL.

For this clonotype: One end of the junction is discordant with germline, which a read error may explain. The chain has TRBV9 and TRBJ2-6; D perhaps matches TRBD1 (5 bases). The V gene's germline CDR1 is SGDLS and CDR2 YYNGEE. This CDR3 spans 16 amino acids. The CDR3 nucleotides read TGTGCCAGCGGGGAAAGTGGTATCCCTGGGGCCAACGCCCTGACTTTC. Translating gives CASGESGIPGANALTF.

This clonotype was seen ten or more times. The rearrangement uses TRBV5-1 and TRBJ1-6, with 10 nucleotides matching TRBD1. The V and J ends lost 0 bases and 10 bases, in that order; junction bases with no gene match: 4. CDR3 length: 15 residues. Germline loops: CDR1 SGHRS, CDR2 YFSETQ. CDR3 in DNA: TGCGCCAGCAGCTTGGAGGGACAGGGGTCCTCACCCCTCCACTTT. The encoded protein is CASSLEGQGSSPLHF.

Notes on this clonotype: The junction shows a germline mismatch at one end, possibly a read error. The chain joins TRBV7-3 to TRBJ1-6; 8 nucleotides line up with TRBD1. The germline V gene has CDR1 SGHTA and CDR2 FQGTGA. This CDR3 is built from 13 residues. CDR3 region: CASNQTGDSLLHF. The CDR3 nucleotides read TGTGCCAGCAACCAGACAGGGGATTCACTCCTCCACTTT.

The count of this clonotype is one. An end of the junction differs from the germline gene, which may be a read error. The rearrangement links TRBV11-2 to TRBJ2-5; 8 bases line up with TRBD2. The germline V gene encodes CDR1 SGHAT and CDR2 FQNNGV. CDR3 size: 16 residues. CDR3 coding DNA: TGTACCAGCAGCCAAACTCTTGGCGGGGGGAGGGAGACCCAGTACTTC. As protein: CTSSQTLGGGRETQYF.

This clonotype appeared once. The junction differs from germline at one of its ends, possibly a read error. V and J are TRBV4-2 and TRBJ2-7; TRBD2 aligns across 10 bases. The CDR3 runs to 15 residues. Germline V lookup: CDR1 LGHNA, CDR2 YNFKEQ. In DNA form, the CDR3 reads TGTGCCAGCAGCCACTGGACTAGCGGAGCCGGCGAGCAGTGCTTC. This codes for CASSHWTSGAGEQCF.

Concerning this clonotype: Its ends do not fully match the called genes, so a read error is possible. The V gene is TRBV6-5, the J gene TRBJ1-1; 11 nucleotides line up with TRBD1. From germline, CDR1 is MNHEY and CDR2 SVGAGI. CDR3 size: 13 residues. CDR3: CASNRTGGTEVFF. DNA for the CDR3: TGTGCCAGCAACCGGACAGGGGGCACTGAAGTTTTCTTT.

Details on this clonotype: The conserved phenylalanine or tryptophan normally closing the CDR3 is absent here, so this likely arose from a read error. The chain has TRBV7-8 and TRBJ1-5; D unresolved. Per the germline V gene, CDR1 is SGHVS and CDR2 is FQNEAQ. The CDR3 is made up of 15 amino acids. CDR3: CANSRREGSNQPQHS. The CDR3 DNA follows: TGTGCCAACAGCCGTAGGGAGGGTAGCAATCAGCCCCAGCATTCT.

As to this clonotype: A much more abundant neighbour one base away suggests this may be a read error. The chain employs TRBV7-8 and TRBJ2-7, with TRBD2 as a possible D gene (6 bases). Germline values: CDR1 SGHVS, CDR2 FQNEAQ. This CDR3 is built from 18 residues. Trimming stripped 4 bases from V and 0 bases from J, with 22 bases between. This CDR3 is CASSSGSGRTMSSYEQYF. For the CDR3, the DNA is TGTGCCAGCAGCTCGGGTAGCGGTCGTACTATGAGCTCCTACGAGCAGTACTTC. Full variable domain (outside the CDR3, taken from reference TRBV7-8 and TRBJ2-7): GAGVSQSPRYKVAKRGQDVALRCDPISGHVSLFWYQQALGQGPEFLTYFQNEAQLDKSGLPSDRFFAERPEGSVSTLKIQRTQQEDSAVYLCASSSGSGRTMSSYEQYFGPGTRLTVT.

This clonotype was picked up a small number of times. V is TRBV20-1 and J is TRBJ1-1; D unclear. V lost 3 bases, J lost 3 bases, and 11 bases lay in between. CDR3 length: 13 residues. The germline gives CDR1 DFQATT, CDR2 SNEGSKA (reference sequence). CDR3 DNA: TGCAGTGCTAGTCGGGGTTTTGACACTGAAGCTTTCTTT. Amino acids: CSASRGFDTEAFF.

This clonotype was picked up one time. No conserved phenylalanine or tryptophan ends this CDR3, so it is likely a read error. The chain couples TRBV7-9 to TRBJ1-2, with no clear D. The V end was cut by 6 bases, the J end by 5 bases, with 22 bases between. Germline assignment: CDR1 SEHNR and CDR2 FQNEAQ (reference sequence). The CDR3 loop spans 16 amino acids. The chain's CDR3 is CASRPEGMLSQYGYTV. The CDR3 DNA follows: TGTGCCAGCAGGCCCGAGGGCATGCTGTCCCAGTATGGCTACACCGTC.

Points on this clonotype: Germline and junction disagree at one end, which may indicate a read error. The V gene is TRBV6-5, the J gene TRBJ1-5; 8 bases match TRBD1. There are 15 residues in the CDR3. Germline lookup yields CDR1 MNHEY and CDR2 SVGAGI. The CDR3 reads CTSKSRDRLNQPQHF. In nucleotides, the CDR3 is TGTACCAGCAAGTCCCGGGACAGGCTAAATCAGCCCCAGCATTTT.

On this clonotype: The junction departs from the called germline gene at one end, perhaps through a read error. The V and J genes are TRBV4-1 and TRBJ2-6; D is ambiguous. There are 18 residues in the CDR3. CDR1 and CDR2 (germline): MGHRA, YSYEKL. CDR3 in amino acids: CASSQGILKLSGANVLTF. Written as DNA, the CDR3 is TGCGCCAGCAGTCAAGGGATCCTCAAACTGTCTGGGGCCAACGTCCTGACTTTC.

Note on this clonotype: An end of the junction does not agree with germline; a read error may underlie this. The gene calls are TRBV11-3 and TRBJ2-3; no clear D gene. Germline CDR1 and CDR2: SGHNT and YENEEA. The CDR3 is made up of 15 amino acids. CDR3 amino acids: CASSLESGCIDTQYF. The CDR3 DNA is TGTGCCAGCAGCTTAGAGTCCGGGTGCATAGATACGCAATATTTT.

Comments on this clonotype: At one of its ends the junction is not consistent with the germline gene, which may arise from a read error. The chain carries TRBV11-2 and TRBJ1-4; D not resolved. CDR1 is SGHAT, CDR2 FQNNGV, per germline. CDR3 length: 16 amino acids. CDR3 region: CAYSKTPGGTNEKLFF. CDR3 nucleotides: TGTGCCTACAGCAAGACTCCAGGTGGAACAAATGAAAAGCTGTTTTTT.

This clonotype was seen only once. The junction does not match germline at one end; this may be a read error. The chain links TRBV6-1 to TRBJ2-1; 8 positions agree with TRBD1. This CDR3 is 14 amino acids long. Germline-derived CDR1 and CDR2 are MNHNS and SASEGT. CDR3 region: CVSKDRASYNEEFF. CDR3 bases: TGTGTCAGCAAGGACAGGGCGTCCTACAATGAGGAGTTCTTC.